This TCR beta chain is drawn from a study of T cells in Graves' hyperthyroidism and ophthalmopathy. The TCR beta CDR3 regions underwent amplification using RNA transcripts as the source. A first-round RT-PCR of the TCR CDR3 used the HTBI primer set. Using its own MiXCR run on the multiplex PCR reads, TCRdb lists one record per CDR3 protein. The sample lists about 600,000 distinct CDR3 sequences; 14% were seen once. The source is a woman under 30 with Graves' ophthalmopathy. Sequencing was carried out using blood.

The CDR3 loop reads CASSPSQVNTGELFF. CDR3 bases: TGTGCCAGCTCACCATCCCAGGTGAACACCGGGGAGCTGTTTTTT. The chain carries TRBV18 and TRBJ2-2, with D unresolved. V lost 2 bases to trimming and J lost 1 base, with 8 bases between them. CDR3 length equals 15 residues. Germline values: CDR1 KGHSH, CDR2 LQKENI.